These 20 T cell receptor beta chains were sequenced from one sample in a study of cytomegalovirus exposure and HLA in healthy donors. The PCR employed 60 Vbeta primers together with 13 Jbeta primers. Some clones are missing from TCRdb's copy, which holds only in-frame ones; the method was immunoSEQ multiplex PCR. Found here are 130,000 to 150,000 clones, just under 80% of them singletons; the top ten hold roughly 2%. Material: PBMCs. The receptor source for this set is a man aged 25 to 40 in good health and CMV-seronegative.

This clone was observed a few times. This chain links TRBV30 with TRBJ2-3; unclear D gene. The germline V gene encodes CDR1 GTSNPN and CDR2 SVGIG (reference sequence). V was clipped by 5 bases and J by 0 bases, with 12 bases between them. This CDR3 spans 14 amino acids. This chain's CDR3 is CAWAGWASTDTQYF. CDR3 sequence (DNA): TGTGCCTGGGCCGGATGGGCTAGCACAGATACGCAGTATTTT.

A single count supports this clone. The CDR3 loop reads CASSLGTGGLQPQHF. CDR3 DNA sequence: TGTGCCAGCAGCTTAGGGACAGGGGGCCTTCAGCCCCAGCATTTT. The chain combines TRBV11-2 with TRBJ1-5, with 11 positions matching TRBD1. This CDR3 is 15 amino acids long. V shed 1 base, J shed 6 bases, and the junction held 2 bases outside the gene matches. CDR1 and CDR2 from the germline V gene are SGHAT and FQNNGV.

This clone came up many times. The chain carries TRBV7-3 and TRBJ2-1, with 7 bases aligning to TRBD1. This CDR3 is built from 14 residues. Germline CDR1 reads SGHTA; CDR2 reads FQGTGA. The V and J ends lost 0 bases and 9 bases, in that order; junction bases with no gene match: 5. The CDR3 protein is CASSLTDRATEQFF. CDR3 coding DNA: TGTGCCAGCAGCTTAACAGACAGGGCTACTGAGCAGTTCTTC.

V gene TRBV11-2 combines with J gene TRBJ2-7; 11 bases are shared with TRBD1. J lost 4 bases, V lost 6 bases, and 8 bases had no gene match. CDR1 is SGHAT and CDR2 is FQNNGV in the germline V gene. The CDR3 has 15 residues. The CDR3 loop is CASSREDRGRYEQYF. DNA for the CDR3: TGTGCCAGCAGTCGGGAGGACAGGGGGCGGTACGAGCAGTACTTC.

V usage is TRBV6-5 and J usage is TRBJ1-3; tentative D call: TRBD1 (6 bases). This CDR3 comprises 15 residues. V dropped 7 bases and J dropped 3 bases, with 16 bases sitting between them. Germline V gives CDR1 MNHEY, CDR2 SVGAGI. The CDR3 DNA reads TGTGCCAGCACCCTTCGGGGGGCTTTTGGAAACACCATATATTTT. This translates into CASTLRGAFGNTIYF.

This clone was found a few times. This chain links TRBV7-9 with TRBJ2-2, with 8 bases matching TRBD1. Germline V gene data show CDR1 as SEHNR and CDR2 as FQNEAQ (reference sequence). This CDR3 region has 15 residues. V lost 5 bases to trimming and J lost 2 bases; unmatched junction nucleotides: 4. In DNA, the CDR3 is TGTGCCAGCAGCCCGGACAGGGATAACACCGGGGAGCTGTTTTTT. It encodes CASSPDRDNTGELFF.

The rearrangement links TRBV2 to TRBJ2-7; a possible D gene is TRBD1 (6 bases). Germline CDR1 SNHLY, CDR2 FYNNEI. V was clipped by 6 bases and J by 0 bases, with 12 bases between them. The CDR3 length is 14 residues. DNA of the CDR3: TGTGCCAGCAGGCAAACAGGGTTCTCCTACGAGCAGTACTTC. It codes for CASRQTGFSYEQYF.

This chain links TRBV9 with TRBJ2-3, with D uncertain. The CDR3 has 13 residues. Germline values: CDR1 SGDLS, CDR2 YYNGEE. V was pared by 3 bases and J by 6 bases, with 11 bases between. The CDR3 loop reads CASSAPVPDTQYF. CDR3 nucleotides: TGTGCCAGCAGCGCCCCGGTACCGGATACGCAGTATTTT. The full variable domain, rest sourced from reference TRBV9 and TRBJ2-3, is DSGVTQTPKHLITATGQRVTLRCSPRSGDLSVYWYQQSLDQGLQFLIQYYNGEERAKGNILERFSAQQFPDLHSELNLSSLELGDSALYFCASSAPVPDTQYFGPGTRLTVL.

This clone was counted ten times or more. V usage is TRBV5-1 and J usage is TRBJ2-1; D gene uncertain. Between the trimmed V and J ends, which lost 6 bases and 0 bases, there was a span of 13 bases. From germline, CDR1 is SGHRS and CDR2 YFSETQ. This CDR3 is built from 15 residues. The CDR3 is CASMEDSSSYNEQFF. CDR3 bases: TGCGCCAGCATGGAAGACTCGAGCTCCTACAATGAGCAGTTCTTC.

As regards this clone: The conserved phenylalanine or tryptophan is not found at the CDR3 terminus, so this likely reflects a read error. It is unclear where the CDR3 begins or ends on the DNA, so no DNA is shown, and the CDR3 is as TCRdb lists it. The CDR3 sequence: CASSPSSSSRG. The chain joins TRBV7-7 to TRBJ2-2; the DNA was not used to check the table's D call, TRBD2. The CDR3 contains 11 residues when both ends are counted. In germline, CDR1 is SSHAT, CDR2 FNYEAQ (reference sequence).

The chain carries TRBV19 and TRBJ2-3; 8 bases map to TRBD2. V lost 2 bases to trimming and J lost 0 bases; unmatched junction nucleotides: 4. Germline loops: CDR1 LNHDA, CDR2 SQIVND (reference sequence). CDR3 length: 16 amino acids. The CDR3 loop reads CASSIRGGTSTDTQYF. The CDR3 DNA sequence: TGTGCCAGTAGTATACGGGGGGGCACCAGCACAGATACGCAGTATTTT. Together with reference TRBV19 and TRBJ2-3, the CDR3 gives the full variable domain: DGGITQSPKYLFRKEGQNVTLSCEQNLNHDAMYWYRQDPGQGLRLIYYSQIVNDFQKGDIAEGYSVSREKKESFPLTVTSAQKNPTAFYLCASSIRGGTSTDTQYFGPGTRLTVL.

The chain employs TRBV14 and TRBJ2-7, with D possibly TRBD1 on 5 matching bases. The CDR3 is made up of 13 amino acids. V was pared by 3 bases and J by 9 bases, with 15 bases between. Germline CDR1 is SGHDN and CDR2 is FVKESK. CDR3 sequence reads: CASSQGPTSWQYF. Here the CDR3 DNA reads TGTGCCAGCAGCCAGGGGCCGACTTCATGGCAGTACTTC.

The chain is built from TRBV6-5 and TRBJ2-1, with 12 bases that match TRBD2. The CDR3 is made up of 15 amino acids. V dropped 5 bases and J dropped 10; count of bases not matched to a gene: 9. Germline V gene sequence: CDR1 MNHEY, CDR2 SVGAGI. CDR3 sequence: CASSTGTSGSVEQFF. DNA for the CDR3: TGTGCCAGCAGTACCGGGACTAGCGGGTCGGTCGAGCAGTTCTTC.

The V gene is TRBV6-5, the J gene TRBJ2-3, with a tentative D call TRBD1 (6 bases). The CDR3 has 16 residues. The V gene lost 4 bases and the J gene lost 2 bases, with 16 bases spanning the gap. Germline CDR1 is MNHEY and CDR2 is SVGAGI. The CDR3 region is CASSFRAGVPTDTQYF. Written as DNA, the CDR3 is TGTGCCAGCAGTTTTCGCGCAGGGGTCCCCACAGATACGCAGTATTTT.

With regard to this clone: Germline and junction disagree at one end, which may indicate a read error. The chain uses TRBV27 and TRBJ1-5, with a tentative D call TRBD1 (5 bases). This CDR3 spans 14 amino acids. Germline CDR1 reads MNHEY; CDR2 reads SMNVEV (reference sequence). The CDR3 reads CASSLGQGGQPQNF. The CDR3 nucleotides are TGTGCCAGCAGTTTAGGGCAGGGAGGGCAGCCCCAGAATTTT.

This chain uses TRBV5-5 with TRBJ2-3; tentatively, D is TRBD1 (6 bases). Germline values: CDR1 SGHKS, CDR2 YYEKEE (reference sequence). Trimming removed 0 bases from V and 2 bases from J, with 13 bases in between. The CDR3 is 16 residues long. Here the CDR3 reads CASSLGGHPVTDTQYF. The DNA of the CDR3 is TGTGCCAGCAGCTTGGGGGGGCATCCTGTCACAGATACGCAGTATTTT.

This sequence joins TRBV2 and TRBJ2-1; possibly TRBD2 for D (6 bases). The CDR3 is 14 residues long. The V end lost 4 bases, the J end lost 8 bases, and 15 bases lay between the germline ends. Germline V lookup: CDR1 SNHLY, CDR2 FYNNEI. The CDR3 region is CASSAGGAGYEQFF. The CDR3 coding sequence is TGTGCCAGCAGTGCGGGCGGGGCGGGGTATGAGCAGTTCTTC.

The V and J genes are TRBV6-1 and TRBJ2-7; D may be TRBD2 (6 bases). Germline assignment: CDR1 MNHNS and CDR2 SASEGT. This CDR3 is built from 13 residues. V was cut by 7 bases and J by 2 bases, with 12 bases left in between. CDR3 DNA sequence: TGTGCCAGCAACTGGGGGGTAACCTACGAGCAGTACTTC. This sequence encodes CASNWGVTYEQYF.

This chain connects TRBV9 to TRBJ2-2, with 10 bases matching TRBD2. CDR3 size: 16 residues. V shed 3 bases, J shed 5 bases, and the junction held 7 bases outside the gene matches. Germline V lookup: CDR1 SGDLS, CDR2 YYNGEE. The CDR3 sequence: CASSGLGTSETGELFF. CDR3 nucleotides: TGTGCCAGCAGCGGCCTAGGGACTAGCGAGACCGGGGAGCTGTTTTTT.

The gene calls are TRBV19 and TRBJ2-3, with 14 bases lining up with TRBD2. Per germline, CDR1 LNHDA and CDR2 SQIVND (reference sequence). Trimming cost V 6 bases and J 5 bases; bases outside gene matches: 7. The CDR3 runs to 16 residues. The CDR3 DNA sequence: TGTGCCAGTAGATTGGGACTAGCGGGAGTAGAAGATACGCAGTATTTT. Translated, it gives CASRLGLAGVEDTQYF.